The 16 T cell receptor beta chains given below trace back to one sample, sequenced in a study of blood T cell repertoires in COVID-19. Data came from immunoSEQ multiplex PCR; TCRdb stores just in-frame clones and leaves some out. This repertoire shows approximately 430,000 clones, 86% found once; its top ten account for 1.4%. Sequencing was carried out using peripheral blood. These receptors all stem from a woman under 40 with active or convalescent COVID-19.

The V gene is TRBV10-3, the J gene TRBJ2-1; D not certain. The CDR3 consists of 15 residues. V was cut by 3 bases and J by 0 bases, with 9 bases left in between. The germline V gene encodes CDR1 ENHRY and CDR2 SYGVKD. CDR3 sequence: CAISDSFASYNEQFF. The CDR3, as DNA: TGTGCCATCAGTGATAGCTTTGCCTCCTACAATGAGCAGTTCTTC.

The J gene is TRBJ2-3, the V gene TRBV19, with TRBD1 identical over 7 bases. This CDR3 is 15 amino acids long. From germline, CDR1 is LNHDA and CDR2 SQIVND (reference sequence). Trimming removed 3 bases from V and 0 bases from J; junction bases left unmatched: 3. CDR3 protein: CASSIETGSTDTQYF. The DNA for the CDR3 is TGTGCCAGTAGTATTGAGACAGGGAGCACAGATACGCAGTATTTT. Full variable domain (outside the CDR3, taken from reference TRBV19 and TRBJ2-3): DGGITQSPKYLFRKEGQNVTLSCEQNLNHDAMYWYRQDPGQGLRLIYYSQIVNDFQKGDIAEGYSVSREKKESFPLTVTSAQKNPTAFYLCASSIETGSTDTQYFGPGTRLTVL.

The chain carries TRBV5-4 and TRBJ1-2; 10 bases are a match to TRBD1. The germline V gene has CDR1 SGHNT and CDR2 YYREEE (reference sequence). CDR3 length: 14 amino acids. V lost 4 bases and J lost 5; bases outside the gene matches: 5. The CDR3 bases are TGTGCCAGCAGCACTCGACAGGGGGCGTATGGCTACACCTTC. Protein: CASSTRQGAYGYTF.

CDR3 DNA: TGCGCCAGCAGCCCCCGGACAGGGGGCACCGGGGAGCTGTTTTTT. It specifies CASSPRTGGTGELFF. The chain has TRBV5-1 and TRBJ2-2, with TRBD1 identical over 10 bases. The CDR3 has 15 amino acids. V was pared by 4 bases and J by 4 bases, with 4 bases of the junction left unmatched. Germline CDR1 SGHRS, CDR2 YFSETQ.

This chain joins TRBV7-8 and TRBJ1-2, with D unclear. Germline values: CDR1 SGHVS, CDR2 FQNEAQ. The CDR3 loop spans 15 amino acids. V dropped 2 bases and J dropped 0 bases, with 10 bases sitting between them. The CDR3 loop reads CASSLTGGTNYGYTF. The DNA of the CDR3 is TGTGCCAGCAGCTTAACCGGCGGAACTAACTATGGCTACACCTTC.

CDR3 nucleotide sequence: TGTGCCAGCAGCCAACAGGGGGCTGGGGCCAACGTCCTGACTTTC. It encodes CASSQQGAGANVLTF. The chain uses TRBV6-5 and TRBJ2-6; TRBD1 matches 8 bases. Germline CDR1 MNHEY, CDR2 SVGAGI. The CDR3 totals 15 residues. The ends lost 6 bases at V and 2 bases at J; junction bases unmatched: 3.

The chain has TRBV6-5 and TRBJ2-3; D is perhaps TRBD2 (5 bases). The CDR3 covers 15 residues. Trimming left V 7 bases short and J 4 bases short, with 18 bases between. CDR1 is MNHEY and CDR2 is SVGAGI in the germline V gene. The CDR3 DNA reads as TGTGCCAGCACGTTACTAGAGGGAATAGCAGATACGCAGTATTTT. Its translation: CASTLLEGIADTQYF.

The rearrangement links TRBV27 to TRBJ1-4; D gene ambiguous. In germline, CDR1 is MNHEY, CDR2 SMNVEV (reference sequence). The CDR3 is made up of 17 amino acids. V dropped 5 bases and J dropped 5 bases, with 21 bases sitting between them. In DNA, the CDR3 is TGTGCCAGCAGTACCCGTTCCGAGGGCAGGCTCAATGAAAAACTGTTTTTT. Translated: CASSTRSEGRLNEKLFF.

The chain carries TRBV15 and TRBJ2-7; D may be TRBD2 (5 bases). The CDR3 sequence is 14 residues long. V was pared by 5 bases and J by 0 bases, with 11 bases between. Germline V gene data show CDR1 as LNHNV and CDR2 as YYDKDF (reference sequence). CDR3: CATSETRVSYEQYF. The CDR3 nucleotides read TGTGCCACCAGCGAAACGAGGGTCTCCTACGAGCAGTACTTC.

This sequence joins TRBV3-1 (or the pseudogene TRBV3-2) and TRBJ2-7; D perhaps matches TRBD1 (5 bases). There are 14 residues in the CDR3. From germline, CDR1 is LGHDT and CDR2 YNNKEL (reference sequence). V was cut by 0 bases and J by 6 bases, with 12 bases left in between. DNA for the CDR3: TGTGCCAGCAGCCAAGACAGGGCTTTTCGCGAGCAGTACTTC. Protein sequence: CASSQDRAFREQYF.

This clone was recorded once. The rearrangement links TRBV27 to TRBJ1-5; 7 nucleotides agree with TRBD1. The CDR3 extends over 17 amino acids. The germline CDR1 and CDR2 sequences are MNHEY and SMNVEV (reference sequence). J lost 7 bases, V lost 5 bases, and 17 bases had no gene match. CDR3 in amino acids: CASSPLEPSRGRQPQHF. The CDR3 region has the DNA TGTGCCAGCAGTCCCCTCGAGCCGTCCAGGGGGAGACAGCCCCAGCATTTT.

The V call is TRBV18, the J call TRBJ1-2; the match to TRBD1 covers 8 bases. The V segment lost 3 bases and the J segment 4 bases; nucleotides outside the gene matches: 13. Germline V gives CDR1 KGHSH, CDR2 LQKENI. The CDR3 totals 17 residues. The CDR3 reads CASSPGRIGGQAYGYTF. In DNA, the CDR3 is TGTGCCAGCTCACCCGGAAGGATAGGGGGACAGGCCTATGGCTACACCTTC.

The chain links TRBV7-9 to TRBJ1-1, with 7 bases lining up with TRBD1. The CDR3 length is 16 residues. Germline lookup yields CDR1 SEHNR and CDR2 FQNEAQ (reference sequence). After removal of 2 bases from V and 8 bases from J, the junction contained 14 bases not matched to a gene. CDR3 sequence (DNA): TGTGCCAGCAGCTTAAGGGGGCGCGGAGTACTATTAGAAGCTTTCTTT. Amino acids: CASSLRGRGVLLEAFF.

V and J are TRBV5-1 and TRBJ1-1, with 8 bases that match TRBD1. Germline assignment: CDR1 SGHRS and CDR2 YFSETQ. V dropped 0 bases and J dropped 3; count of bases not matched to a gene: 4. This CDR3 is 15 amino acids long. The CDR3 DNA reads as TGCGCCAGCAGCTTGGTCAGGGGGCGCGACACTGAAGCTTTCTTT. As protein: CASSLVRGRDTEAFF.

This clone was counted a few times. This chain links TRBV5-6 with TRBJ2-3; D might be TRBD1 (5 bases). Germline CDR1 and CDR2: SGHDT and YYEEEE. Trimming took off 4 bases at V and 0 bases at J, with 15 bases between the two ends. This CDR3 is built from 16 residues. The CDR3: CASSNAGISSTDTQYF. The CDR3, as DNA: TGTGCCAGCAGCAACGCAGGGATTTCTAGCACAGATACGCAGTATTTT.

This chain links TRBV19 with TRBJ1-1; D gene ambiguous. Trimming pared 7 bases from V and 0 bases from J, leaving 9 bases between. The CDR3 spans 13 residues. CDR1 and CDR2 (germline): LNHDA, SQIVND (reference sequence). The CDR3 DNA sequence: TGTGCCAGTACCAGATATTTGAACACTGAAGCTTTCTTT. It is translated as CASTRYLNTEAFF.